Below, one TCR beta chain is given with its context. No antigen is known for it. This specimen belongs to a study of T cells in Graves' hyperthyroidism and ophthalmopathy. Study results and limitations: Ophthalmopathy was distinguished from stable hyperthyroidism by 13 V-J signatures.

The CDR3 regions of TCR beta were amplified from RNA transcripts. Researchers ran a first-round RT-PCR on the TCR CDR3 using the HTBI primer set. TCRdb recomputed calls from the multiplex PCR reads with MiXCR, one row per CDR3 protein. The sample has 190,000 or so distinct CDR3 sequences; about 16% are singletons. This CDR3 is built from 16 residues. V was clipped by 0 bases and J by 0 bases, with 12 bases between them. The germline gives CDR1 SQVTM, CDR2 ANQGSEA. Orbital computed tomography, thyroid ultrasound, serum thyroxine and TRAb, and clinical symptoms together informed the diagnoses. This clonotype originated in a man in his forties or fifties with Graves' hyperthyroidism. The chain has TRBV29-1 and TRBJ1-3; possibly TRBD1 for D (5 bases). The sample comprised blood. The chain's CDR3 is CSVEDQQDLSGNTIYF. The CDR3 DNA reads as TGCAGCGTTGAAGATCAACAGGACCTCTCTGGAAACACCATATATTTT. Together with reference TRBV29-1 and TRBJ1-3, the CDR3 gives the full variable domain: SAVISQKPSRDICQRGTSLTIQCQVDSQVTMMFWYRQQPGQSLTLIATANQGSEATYESGFVIDKFPISRPNLTFSTLTVSNMSPEDSSIYLCSVEDQQDLSGNTIYFGEGSWLTVV.